The 19 T cell receptor beta chains reported below all come from one sample, sequenced in a study of T cell changes during pregnancy in multiple sclerosis (dated by TCRdb to the late 2010s). Library prep was done by the immunoSEQ multiplex PCR assay. The table comes from immuneACCESS by way of TCRdb, which keeps in-frame sequences with V and J called. Part of the clones is missing from these tables; in studies checked, under half for an unresolved V gene and the rest for unknown reasons. This sample is represented by some 26,000 clones; approximately 88% of them were singletons. The top ten clonotypes cover about 0.58% of the sample. Sequencing was performed on CD4+ T cells from peripheral blood mononuclear cells, taken in the first trimester of pregnancy. The source is a female donor in good health, enrolled as a control in a pregnancy study.

This chain links TRBV2 with TRBJ2-2, with D unclear. The CDR3 sequence is 12 residues long. V was pared by 6 bases and J by 4 bases, with 6 bases between. Per the germline V gene, CDR1 is SNHLY and CDR2 is FYNNEI. In nucleotides, the CDR3 is TGTGCCAGCAGCTGGAGCACCGGGGAGCTGTTTTTT. This gives the protein CASSWSTGELFF.

This clone showed up just a few times. This chain connects TRBV9 to TRBJ2-3; 7 nucleotides line up with TRBD1. This CDR3 is 17 amino acids long. The germline CDR1 and CDR2 sequences are SGDLS and YYNGEE. V lost 2 bases, J lost 3 bases, and 12 bases stayed unmatched. CDR3 region: CASSVAGDSWVTDTQYF. The CDR3 DNA is TGTGCCAGCAGCGTCGCCGGGGACAGTTGGGTTACAGATACGCAGTATTTT.

The rearrangement joins TRBV10-3 to TRBJ2-1, with a tentative D call TRBD2 (5 bases). Trimming took off 4 bases at V and 4 bases at J, with 11 bases between the two ends. This CDR3 has 14 amino acids. Germline CDR1 and CDR2: ENHRY and SYGVKD. The chain's CDR3 is CAISGIGSYNEQFF. CDR3 DNA sequence: TGTGCCATCAGTGGAATAGGGAGTTACAATGAGCAGTTCTTC.

This chain connects TRBV2 to TRBJ2-2, with 9 bases matching TRBD2. This CDR3 has 15 amino acids. The ends lost 8 bases at V and 6 bases at J; junction bases unmatched: 10. Germline V gene data show CDR1 as SNHLY and CDR2 as FYNNEI. CDR3 protein: CASYGGSGSPGELFF. The CDR3 DNA reads TGTGCCAGCTATGGGGGTAGCGGGAGTCCCGGGGAGCTGTTTTTT.

V and J are TRBV6-5 and TRBJ2-5, with TRBD2 matching 13 bases. CDR3 length equals 15 residues. After removal of 6 bases from V and 5 bases from J, the junction contained 6 bases not matched to a gene. Germline CDR1 and CDR2: MNHEY and SVGAGI. Here the CDR3 reads CASRHGTSGVETQYF. The CDR3 coding sequence is TGTGCCAGCAGACATGGGACTAGCGGGGTGGAGACCCAGTACTTC.

The J gene is TRBJ1-1, the V gene TRBV21-1; the table calls TRBD1, which could not be checked here. TRBV21-1 is labeled a pseudogene. This CDR3 comprises 18 residues. The CDR3 sequence: CASSNIIHLGRGNTEAFF. As DNA, the CDR3 is TGTGCCAGCAGCAACATCATCCATTTAGGCAGGGGTAACACTGAAGCTTTCTTT.

The rearrangement links TRBV2 to TRBJ1-1; tentatively, D is TRBD1 (6 bases). The V end lost 1 base, the J end lost 7 bases, and 16 bases lay between the germline ends. Germline V lookup: CDR1 SNHLY, CDR2 FYNNEI. The CDR3 covers 15 residues. The CDR3 loop reads CASSEGLGGAYEAFF. The CDR3 coding sequence is TGTGCCAGCAGTGAAGGGTTGGGGGGGGCATATGAAGCTTTCTTT.

The chain combines TRBV28 with TRBJ2-3, with 12 bases identical to TRBD2. CDR1 MDHEN and CDR2 SYDVKM come from the germline V gene. The V gene end was trimmed by 4 bases and the J gene end by 5 bases; junction bases not matched to a gene: 4. The CDR3 spans 15 residues. The CDR3 nucleotides read TGTGCCAGCAGTTCTAGCGGGAGGGCCTTAGATACGCAGTATTTT. This translates into CASSSSGRALDTQYF.

Remarks on this clone: A junction end diverges from the germline sequence, so it may reflect a read error. The J gene is TRBJ2-3, the V gene TRBV19, with 7 bases lining up with TRBD1. This CDR3 is built from 14 residues. Germline V gene data show CDR1 as LNHDA and CDR2 as SQIVND (reference sequence). The CDR3 region is CASSIAPRTGDFHF. CDR3 DNA sequence: TGTGCCAGTAGTATAGCCCCAAGGACAGGCGATTTTCATTTT.

V gene TRBV2 combines with J gene TRBJ2-5; the match to TRBD1 covers 7 bases. V was clipped by 10 bases and J by 2 bases; unmatched bases: 4. The CDR3 extends over 12 amino acids. CDR1 and CDR2 from the germline V gene are SNHLY and FYNNEI. As DNA, the CDR3 is TGTGCCACCGGGACAGCACAAGAGACCCAGTACTTC. This encodes CATGTAQETQYF.

The genes are TRBV5-1 and TRBJ2-7; a weak D match, TRBD2 (6 bases). Germline V gene sequence: CDR1 SGHRS, CDR2 YFSETQ. V was trimmed by 3 bases and J by 6 bases, leaving 13 bases between them. There are 13 residues in the CDR3. The CDR3 sequence is CASSWAGGAEQYF. CDR3 nucleotide sequence: TGCGCCAGCAGCTGGGCCGGGGGTGCCGAGCAGTACTTC.

The chain has TRBV9 and TRBJ2-5; no definite D call. Germline values: CDR1 SGDLS, CDR2 YYNGEE. The V and J ends lost 1 base and 3 bases respectively, with 7 bases between them. The CDR3 totals 13 residues. CDR3 region: CASSVRQEETQYF. The CDR3 DNA reads as TGTGCCAGCAGCGTACGACAAGAAGAGACCCAGTACTTC.

In nucleotides, the CDR3 is TGTGCCATCTCTAGGGGTCCAGGCAATGAGCAGTTCTTC. It is translated as CAISRGPGNEQFF. The rearrangement uses TRBV10-3 and TRBJ2-1, with TRBD1 as a possible D gene (5 bases). The ends were cut back, 8 bases at V and 6 bases at J, with 14 bases in the middle. CDR3 length: 13 amino acids. Germline CDR1 and CDR2: ENHRY and SYGVKD.

The rearrangement joins TRBV28 to TRBJ2-7; D remains unclear. Trimming shortened V by 1 base and J by 3 bases, and 7 bases separated the two germline ends. The germline CDR1 and CDR2 sequences are MDHEN and SYDVKM. The CDR3 is made up of 13 amino acids. CDR3 loop: CASSLLESYEQYF. Written as DNA, the CDR3 is TGTGCCAGCAGTTTATTAGAGAGCTACGAGCAGTACTTC.

Regarding this clone: At one end the junction does not follow the germline gene, possibly because of a read error. This chain connects TRBV4-2 to TRBJ1-2; 9 bases map to TRBD1. This CDR3 comprises 15 residues. Germline lookup yields CDR1 LGHNA and CDR2 YNFKEQ. CDR3 DNA: TGTGCCAGCAGCAAAGAGACAGGGGGAAATGAGGGCTACACCTTC. Translated: CASSKETGGNEGYTF.

The chain uses TRBV7-6 and TRBJ2-1; 11 bases line up with TRBD1. This CDR3 has 15 amino acids. J gave up 7 bases and V 4 bases, and 6 bases lay outside the gene matches. The germline gives CDR1 SGHVS, CDR2 FNYEAQ. CDR3 DNA sequence: TGTGCCAGCAGCTCCTCGGGACAGGGGGTAAATGAGCAGTTCTTC. Amino acids: CASSSSGQGVNEQFF.

The CDR3 sequence is CASSPGPLRDSHNLRETQYF. The DNA of the CDR3 is TGCGCCAGCAGCCCAGGCCCTTTAAGGGACTCCCACAATCTTCGAGAGACCCAGTACTTC. The V call is TRBV4-3, the J call TRBJ2-5; weak D call: TRBD2 (6 bases). The ends were cut back, 4 bases at V and 4 bases at J, with 31 bases in the middle. CDR1 is LGHNA and CDR2 is YSLEER in the germline V gene. This CDR3 is 20 amino acids long.

This chain links TRBV19 with TRBJ2-6; maybe TRBD1 (5 bases). This CDR3 has 15 amino acids. V lost 0 bases and J lost 2, with 5 bases in between. Germline assignment: CDR1 LNHDA and CDR2 SQIVND (reference sequence). The CDR3 reads CASSIEGAGANVLTF. CDR3 in DNA: TGTGCCAGTAGTATAGAAGGGGCTGGGGCCAACGTCCTGACTTTC.

This chain links TRBV6-1 with TRBJ1-3, with D possibly TRBD1 on 5 matching bases. Per the germline V gene, CDR1 is MNHNS and CDR2 is SASEGT. The CDR3 runs 13 residues. The V gene lost 11 bases and the J gene lost 4 bases, with 15 bases spanning the gap. The CDR3: CASDGAYGNTIYF. The CDR3 DNA reads TGTGCCTCAGATGGGGCGTACGGAAACACCATATATTTT.